This T cell receptor beta chain was observed in a study of PD-L1 blockade in urothelial cancer. Study-wide background: Patients, treated from about 2014 onward, received atezolizumab 1,200 mg intravenously every 3 weeks.

Time point: peripheral blood 6 weeks after treatment start. The study enrolled patients with locally advanced or metastatic urothelial carcinoma. Germline CDR1 SGHTA, CDR2 FQGNSA. CDR3 size: 16 residues. The J segment lost 6 bases and the V segment lost 1 base, leaving 9 bases of the junction unmatched. Assay: immunoSEQ multiplex PCR; the TCRdb copy retains only in-frame clones and omits some. Of about 50,000 clones listed, approximately 86% are singletons. This sequence joins TRBV7-2 and TRBJ1-2, with 9 bases lining up with TRBD1. Sample: PBMCs, taken around atezolizumab (anti-PD-L1) treatment. The clonotype originates from a man aged 55 to 70 with urothelial cancer. The CDR3 reads CASSLDRGRPGHGYTF. As DNA, the CDR3 is TGTGCCAGCAGCTTAGACAGGGGGCGCCCCGGTCATGGCTACACCTTC. The full variable domain, completed using reference TRBV7-2 and TRBJ1-2, is GAGVSQSPSNKVTEKGKDVELRCDPISGHTALYWYRQSLGQGLEFLIYFQGNSAPDKSGLPSDRFSAERTGGSVSTLTIQRTQQEDSAVYLCASSLDRGRPGHGYTFGSGTRLTVV.